This TCR beta chain was documented in a study of cytomegalovirus exposure and HLA in healthy donors. Primers included in the PCR were 60 Vbeta and 13 Jbeta primers. Here immunoSEQ multiplex PCR was the method, and the copy in TCRdb shows in-frame clones only, minus some. The sample consists of 130,000 to 150,000 clones, more than 70% of them appearing once. The V end lost 1 base, the J end lost 0 bases, and 16 bases lay between the germline ends. The germline V gene has CDR1 SQVTM and CDR2 ANQGSEA. The CDR3 totals 17 residues. The chain has TRBV29-1 and TRBJ2-1; D might be TRBD1 (7 bases). Specimen: PBMCs. The sequence was collected from a woman in her 40s in good health and CMV-seronegative. The CDR3 sequence: CSVEGSEGASSYNEQFF. Written as DNA, the CDR3 is TGCAGCGTTGAAGGCTCGGAGGGGGCCAGCTCCTACAATGAGCAGTTCTTC.